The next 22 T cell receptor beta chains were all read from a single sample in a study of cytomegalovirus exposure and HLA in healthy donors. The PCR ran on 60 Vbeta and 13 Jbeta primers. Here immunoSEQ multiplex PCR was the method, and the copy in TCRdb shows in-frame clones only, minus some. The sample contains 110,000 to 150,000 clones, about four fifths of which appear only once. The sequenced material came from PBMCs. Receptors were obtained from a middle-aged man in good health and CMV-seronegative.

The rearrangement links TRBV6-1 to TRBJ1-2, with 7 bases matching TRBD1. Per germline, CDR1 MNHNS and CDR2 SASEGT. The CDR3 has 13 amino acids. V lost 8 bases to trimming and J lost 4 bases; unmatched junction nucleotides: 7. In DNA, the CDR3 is TGTGCCAGCGGCAGGGACAGCTTCTATGGCTACACCTTC. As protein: CASGRDSFYGYTF.

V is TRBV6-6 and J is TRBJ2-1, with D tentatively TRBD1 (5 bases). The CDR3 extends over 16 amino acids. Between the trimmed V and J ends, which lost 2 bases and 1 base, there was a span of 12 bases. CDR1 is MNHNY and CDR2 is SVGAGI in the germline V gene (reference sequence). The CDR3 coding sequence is TGTGCCAGCAGTTACCCCCCAGGGTCTTCCTACAATGAGCAGTTCTTC. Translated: CASSYPPGSSYNEQFF.

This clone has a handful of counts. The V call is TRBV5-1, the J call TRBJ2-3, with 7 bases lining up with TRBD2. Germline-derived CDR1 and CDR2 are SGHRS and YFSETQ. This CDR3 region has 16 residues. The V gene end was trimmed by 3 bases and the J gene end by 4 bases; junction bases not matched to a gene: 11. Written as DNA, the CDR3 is TGCGCCAGCAGCTCCAGACTAGCTGGGTTCTCAGATACGCAGTATTTT. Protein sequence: CASSSRLAGFSDTQYF.

The CDR3, as DNA: TGTGCCAGCAGTGAAGTCCCCCCACAGGGAAGCCCTAATGAAAAACTGTTTTTT. It translates to CASSEVPPQGSPNEKLFF. The chain couples TRBV6-1 to TRBJ1-4; D may be TRBD1 (6 bases). The length of the CDR3 is 18 residues. Germline V CDR1 and CDR2: MNHNS, SASEGT. Between the trimmed V and J ends, which lost 1 base and 3 bases, there was a span of 18 bases.

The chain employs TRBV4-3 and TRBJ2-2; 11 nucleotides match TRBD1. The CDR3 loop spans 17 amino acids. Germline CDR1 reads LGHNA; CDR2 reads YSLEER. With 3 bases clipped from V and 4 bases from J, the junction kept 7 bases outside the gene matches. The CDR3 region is CASSHGQGARITGELFF. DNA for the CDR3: TGCGCCAGCAGCCACGGACAGGGGGCGCGTATCACCGGGGAGCTGTTTTTT.

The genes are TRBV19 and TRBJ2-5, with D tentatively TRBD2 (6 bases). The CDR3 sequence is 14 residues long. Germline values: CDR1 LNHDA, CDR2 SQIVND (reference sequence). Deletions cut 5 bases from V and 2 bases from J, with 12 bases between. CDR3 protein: CASSSPGLQETQYF. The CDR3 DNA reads TGTGCCAGTAGTTCCCCGGGACTGCAAGAGACCCAGTACTTC.

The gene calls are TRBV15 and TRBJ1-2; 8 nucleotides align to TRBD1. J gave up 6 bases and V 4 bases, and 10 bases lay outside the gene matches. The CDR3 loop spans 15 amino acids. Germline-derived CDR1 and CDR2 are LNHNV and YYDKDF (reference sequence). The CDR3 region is CATSTPDRDRHGYTF. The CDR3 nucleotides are TGTGCCACCAGCACCCCGGACAGGGACAGGCATGGCTACACCTTC.

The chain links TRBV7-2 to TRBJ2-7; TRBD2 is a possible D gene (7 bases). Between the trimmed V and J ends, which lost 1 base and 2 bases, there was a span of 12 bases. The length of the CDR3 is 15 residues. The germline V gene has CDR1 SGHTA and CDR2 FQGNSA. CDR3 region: CASSLEGRGAYEQYF. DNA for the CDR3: TGTGCCAGCAGCTTAGAGGGGAGGGGGGCCTACGAGCAGTACTTC.

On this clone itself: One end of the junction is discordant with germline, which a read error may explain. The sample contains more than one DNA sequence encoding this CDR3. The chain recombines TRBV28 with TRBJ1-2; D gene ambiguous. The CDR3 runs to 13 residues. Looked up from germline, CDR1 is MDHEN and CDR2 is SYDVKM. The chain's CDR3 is CASSPSWNYGYTF. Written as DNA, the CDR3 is TGCGCCAGCAGCCCTAGTTGGAACTATGGCTACACCTTC.

CDR3 sequence (DNA): TGTGCCAGCTCACCACGAGGGACAGGGAACACAGATACGCAGTATTTT. Translating gives CASSPRGTGNTDTQYF. V gene TRBV18 combines with J gene TRBJ2-3, with 9 bases aligning to TRBD1. The length of the CDR3 is 16 residues. With 1 base clipped from V and 2 bases from J, the junction kept 4 bases outside the gene matches. CDR1 KGHSH and CDR2 LQKENI come from the germline V gene. Full variable domain (rest looked up from reference TRBV18 and TRBJ2-3): NAGVMQNPRHLVRRRGQEARLRCSPMKGHSHVYWYRQLPEEGLKFMVYLQKENIIDESGMPKERFSAEFPKEGPSILRIQQVVRGDSAAYFCASSPRGTGNTDTQYFGPGTRLTVL.

The CDR3 loop reads CASSLEGLGYEQYF. For the CDR3, the DNA is TGTGCCAGCAGCCTGGAGGGGTTAGGCTACGAGCAGTACTTC. This chain connects TRBV7-8 to TRBJ2-7, with a weak D call TRBD2 (6 bases). V lost 5 bases and J lost 3, with 14 bases in between. From germline, CDR1 is SGHVS and CDR2 FQNEAQ. This CDR3 region has 14 residues.

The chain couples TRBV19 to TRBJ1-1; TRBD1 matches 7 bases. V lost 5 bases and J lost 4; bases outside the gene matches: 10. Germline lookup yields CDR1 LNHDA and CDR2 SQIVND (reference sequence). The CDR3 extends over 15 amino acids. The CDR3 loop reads CASSSTGVSGTEAFF. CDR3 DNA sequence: TGTGCCAGTAGTTCAACAGGGGTCTCAGGCACTGAAGCTTTCTTT.

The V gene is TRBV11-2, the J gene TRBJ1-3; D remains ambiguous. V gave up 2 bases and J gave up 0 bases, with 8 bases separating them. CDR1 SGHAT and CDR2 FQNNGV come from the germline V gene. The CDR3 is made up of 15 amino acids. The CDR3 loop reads CASSLRTDSGNTIYF. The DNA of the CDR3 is TGTGCCAGCAGCTTACGCACAGACTCTGGAAACACCATATATTTT.

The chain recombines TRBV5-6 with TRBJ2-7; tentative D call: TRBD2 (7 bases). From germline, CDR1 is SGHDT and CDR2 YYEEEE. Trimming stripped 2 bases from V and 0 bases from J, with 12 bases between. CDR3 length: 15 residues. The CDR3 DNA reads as TGTGCCAGCAGCTTAAGGGGGAGGGGCTCCTACGAGCAGTACTTC. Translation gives CASSLRGRGSYEQYF.

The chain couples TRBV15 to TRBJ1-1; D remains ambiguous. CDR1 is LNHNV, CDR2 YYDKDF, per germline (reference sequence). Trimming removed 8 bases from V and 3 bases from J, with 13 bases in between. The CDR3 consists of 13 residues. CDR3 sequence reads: CATSPLRDTEAFF. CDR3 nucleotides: TGTGCCACCTCACCATTGAGGGACACTGAAGCTTTCTTT.

CDR3 residues: CASSPWTGREPNQPQHF. CDR3 sequence (DNA): TGTGCCAGTAGTCCCTGGACAGGGAGGGAGCCCAATCAGCCCCAGCATTTT. The chain has TRBV19 and TRBJ1-5, with TRBD1 matching 8 bases. Germline CDR1 reads LNHDA; CDR2 reads SQIVND (reference sequence). V was clipped by 5 bases and J by 3 bases; unmatched bases: 12. The CDR3 is made up of 17 amino acids.

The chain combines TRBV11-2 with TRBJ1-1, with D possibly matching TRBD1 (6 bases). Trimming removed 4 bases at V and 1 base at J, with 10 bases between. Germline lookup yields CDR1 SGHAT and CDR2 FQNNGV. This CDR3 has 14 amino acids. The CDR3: CASSSGHTNTEAFF. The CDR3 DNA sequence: TGTGCCAGCAGCTCGGGACATACGAACACTGAAGCTTTCTTT.

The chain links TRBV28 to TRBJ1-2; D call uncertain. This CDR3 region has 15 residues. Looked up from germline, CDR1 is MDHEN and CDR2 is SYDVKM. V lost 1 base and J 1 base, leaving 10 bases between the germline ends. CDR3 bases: TGTGCCAGCAGTTTATTAAGACGGGATAACTATGGCTACACCTTC. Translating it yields CASSLLRRDNYGYTF.

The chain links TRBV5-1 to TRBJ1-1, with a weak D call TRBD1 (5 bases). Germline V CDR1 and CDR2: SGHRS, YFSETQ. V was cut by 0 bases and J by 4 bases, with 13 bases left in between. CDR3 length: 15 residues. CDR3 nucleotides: TGCGCCAGCAGCTTGGCGGGGGGGAGGGGCACTGAAGCTTTCTTT. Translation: CASSLAGGRGTEAFF. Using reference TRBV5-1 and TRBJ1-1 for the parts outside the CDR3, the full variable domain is KAGVTQTPRYLIKTRGQQVTLSCSPISGHRSVSWYQQTPGQGLQFLFEYFSETQRNKGNFPGRFSGRQFSNSRSEMNVSTLELGDSALYLCASSLAGGRGTEAFFGQGTRLTVV.

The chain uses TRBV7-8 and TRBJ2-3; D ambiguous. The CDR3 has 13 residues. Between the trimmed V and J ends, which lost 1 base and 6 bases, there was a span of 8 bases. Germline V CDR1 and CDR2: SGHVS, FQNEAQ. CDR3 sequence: CASSLEAVDTQYF. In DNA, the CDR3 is TGTGCCAGCAGCTTAGAGGCGGTGGATACGCAGTATTTT.

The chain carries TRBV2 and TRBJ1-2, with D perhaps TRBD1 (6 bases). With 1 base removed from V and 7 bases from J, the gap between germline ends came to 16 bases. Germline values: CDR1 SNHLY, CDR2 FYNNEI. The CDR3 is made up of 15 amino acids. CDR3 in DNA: TGTGCCAGCAGTGAAGTTAGGGCAGGGGTTGCTGGCTACACCTTC. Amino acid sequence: CASSEVRAGVAGYTF.

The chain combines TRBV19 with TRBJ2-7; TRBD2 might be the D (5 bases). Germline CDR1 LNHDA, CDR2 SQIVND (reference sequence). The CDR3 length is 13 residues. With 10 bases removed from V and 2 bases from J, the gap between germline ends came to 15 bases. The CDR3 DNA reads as TGTGCCATTAAGGAGGCCGAGCCCTACGAGCAGTACTTC. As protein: CAIKEAEPYEQYF.